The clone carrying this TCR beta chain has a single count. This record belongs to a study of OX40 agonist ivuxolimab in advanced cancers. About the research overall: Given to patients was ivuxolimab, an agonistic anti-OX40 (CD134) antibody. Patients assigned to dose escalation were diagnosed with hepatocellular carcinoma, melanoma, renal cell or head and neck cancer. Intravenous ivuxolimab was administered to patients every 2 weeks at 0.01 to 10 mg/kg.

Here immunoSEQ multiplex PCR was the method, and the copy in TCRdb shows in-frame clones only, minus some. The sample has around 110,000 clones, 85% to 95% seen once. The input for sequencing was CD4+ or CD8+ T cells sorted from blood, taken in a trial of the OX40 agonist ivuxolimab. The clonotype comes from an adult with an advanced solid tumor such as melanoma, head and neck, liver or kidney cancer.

The CDR3 DNA is TGTGCCAGTAGTATAGACGGGACAGGGGTTGGCGAGCAGTACTTC. Protein product: CASSIDGTGVGEQYF. The V gene is TRBV19, the J gene TRBJ2-7; 10 bases agree with TRBD1. The germline CDR1 and CDR2 sequences are LNHDA and SQIVND (reference sequence). The CDR3 is 15 residues long. The V segment lost 0 bases and the J segment 6 bases; nucleotides outside the gene matches: 5.